The clone carrying this TCR beta chain has a count of ten or more. The data derive from a study of Graves' ophthalmopathy and Graves' hyperthyroidism. Amplification of TCR beta CDR3 regions used RNA transcripts. First-round RT-PCR used HTBI primers; second-round multiplex PCR followed. TCRdb analysed the multiplex PCR reads with MiXCR anew, one entry per CDR3 protein. The table shows fewer than 350,000 distinct CDR3 sequences, with roughly 15% occurring only once. This CDR3 has 15 residues. Germline V gene lookup returns CDR1 ENHRY and CDR2 SYGVKD. V was clipped by 10 bases and J by 4 bases, with 22 bases between them.

The sample comprised peripheral blood. The clonotype was recovered from an adult man with Graves' ophthalmopathy. V usage is TRBV10-3 and J usage is TRBJ1-1; no definite D call. The CDR3 DNA reads as TGTGCCAACAGCCTATCGGGCCGAACCCTCACTGAAGCTTTCTTT. Protein product: CANSLSGRTLTEAFF.